The text below deals with one T cell receptor (beta chain). The antigen remains undetermined. These data come from a study of cytomegalovirus exposure and HLA in healthy donors. Study observations and caveats: A list of around 160 TCR beta chains associated with cytomegalovirus was given. In vitro checks showed that a few CMV-associated chains really do target CMV antigens. Earlier analysis yielded a pattern in which most TCR beta V segments were productive about 90% or about 30% of the time.

The PCR was carried out with 60 Vbeta primers and 13 Jbeta primers. Libraries were prepared by immunoSEQ multiplex PCR; TCRdb keeps only in-frame clonotypes and omits some of them. The sample shows approximately 190,000 clones, 70% to 80% of them seen only once. V lost 0 bases and J 7 bases, leaving 12 bases between the germline ends. The germline CDR1 and CDR2 sequences are SGHDN and FVKESK. The CDR3 runs 15 residues. The sequence was obtained from a woman younger than 45 in good health and CMV-seropositive. The material sequenced was PBMCs. The V gene is TRBV14, the J gene TRBJ1-4; D is ambiguous. CDR3 sequence: CASSQDARAREKLFF. Here the CDR3 DNA reads TGTGCCAGCAGCCAAGATGCGAGGGCTCGTGAAAAACTGTTTTTT.